One TCR beta chain is described in this entry. Antigen unknown. The isolated RNA, all of it, was reverse transcribed, so expressed TCRB transcripts were what got sequenced. Roughly 3.6 million reads per sample were averaged for naive, central memory and regulatory samples. Clones were sequenced by immunoSEQ multiplex PCR, and TCRdb holds only the in-frame ones, with some missing. The repertoire includes 300,000 to 400,000 clones, more than 9.5% of them detected once, and 0.015% sits in the top ten. The data belong to a study of beta chain features in type 1 diabetes. Findings and caveats of the study: A possible short-template PCR bias applies equally to patients and controls. Researchers reported that naive, central memory and Treg TCRB repertoires appeared more similar in patients than in healthy donors.

Cells sorted by CD45RO/CCR7/CD25/CD127/CD95/CD27 comprised CD4+ naive, central memory, regulatory and stem cell-like memory cells. Material for sequencing was naive CD4+ T cells from blood. This TCR was recovered from a woman aged 30 to 39 in good health.

CDR3 bases: TGTGCCACCAGCATCATGAGACAGAGCTCTGGAAACACCATATATTTT. Its protein product is CATSIMRQSSGNTIYF. The J gene is TRBJ1-3, the V gene TRBV15; D might be TRBD1 (5 bases). There are 16 residues in the CDR3. The V gene's germline CDR1 is LNHNV and CDR2 YYDKDF (reference sequence). Trimming cost V 4 bases and J 0 bases, with 13 bases left between them.